Each of the 10 T cell receptor beta chains below was sequenced from the same sample in a study of shared clonotypes between healthy human individuals. Sequenced by immunoSEQ multiplex PCR; TCRdb stores in-frame clones only, minus some. This sample carries hundreds of thousands of clones, roughly 70% of them seen once, and the ten largest clones take over 1.5%. The specimen was memory CD4+ T cells sorted from blood. Subset in this sample: CD45RA-negative fraction. These receptors all come from a woman aged 25 to 39 in good health.

This clone was seen at least ten times. Other DNA sequences in the sample encode the same CDR3. The chain employs TRBV11-2 and TRBJ2-7; 7 nucleotides line up with TRBD2. The germline V gene has CDR1 SGHAT and CDR2 FQNNGV. The trim removed 5 bases at V and 4 bases at J, leaving 11 bases unmatched. The length of the CDR3 is 15 residues. DNA for the CDR3: TGTGCCAGCAGCCCCTGGGAGGGCTGGGGTTACGAGCAGTACTTC. The encoded protein is CASSPWEGWGYEQYF.

The chain couples TRBV27 to TRBJ2-3; 8 nucleotides match TRBD2. Germline lookup yields CDR1 MNHEY and CDR2 SMNVEV (reference sequence). V lost 3 bases and J lost 2; bases outside the gene matches: 4. This CDR3 is built from 15 residues. The CDR3, as DNA: TGTGCCAGCAGTTTGGGACTAGACTACACAGATACGCAGTATTTT. This translates into CASSLGLDYTDTQYF.

The rearrangement links TRBV6-1 to TRBJ1-2, with TRBD1 matching over 10 bases. The CDR3 has 13 amino acids. The V and J ends lost 7 bases and 3 bases, in that order; junction bases with no gene match: 2. Germline lookup yields CDR1 MNHNS and CDR2 SASEGT. The CDR3 is CASKTGGYYGYTF. In DNA form, the CDR3 reads TGTGCCAGCAAGACAGGGGGCTACTATGGCTACACCTTC.

The V call is TRBV5-1, the J call TRBJ1-1, with TRBD1 as a possible D gene (6 bases). The CDR3 covers 16 residues. From germline, CDR1 is SGHRS and CDR2 YFSETQ. The V end lost 0 bases, the J end lost 1 base, and 13 bases lay between the germline ends. The CDR3, as DNA: TGCGCCAGCAGCTTGGATGGCAGGGGAAAGAACACTGAAGCTTTCTTT. Its protein is CASSLDGRGKNTEAFF.

This clone has just a few counts. This sequence joins TRBV18 and TRBJ2-7; 7 bases line up with TRBD2. This CDR3 spans 14 amino acids. The germline V gene has CDR1 KGHSH and CDR2 LQKENI. With V trimmed by 4 bases and J by 6 bases, 9 bases remained unmatched. CDR3 loop: CASSRGRGDGEQYF. The CDR3 DNA reads TGTGCCAGCTCACGGGGTCGGGGGGACGGCGAGCAGTACTTC.

The chain employs TRBV4-2 and TRBJ2-1; unclear D gene. There are 16 residues in the CDR3. V lost 0 bases, J lost 0 bases, and 9 bases lay in between. The V gene's germline CDR1 is LGHNA and CDR2 YNFKEQ. The CDR3 DNA reads as TGTGCCAGCAGCCAAGAAGTTCAGCACTCCTACAATGAGCAGTTCTTC. It translates to CASSQEVQHSYNEQFF.

This clone has just a few counts. V gene TRBV28 combines with J gene TRBJ2-7, with 9 nucleotides matching TRBD2. CDR3 length: 15 amino acids. Unmatched junction bases numbered 6, after V lost 4 bases and J lost 2 bases. CDR1 is MDHEN, CDR2 SYDVKM, per germline. CDR3 region: CASSSPGTSTYEQYF. CDR3 bases: TGTGCCAGCAGTTCCCCCGGGACTAGCACCTACGAGCAGTACTTC. Variable domain in full (rest from reference TRBV28 and TRBJ2-7): DVKVTQSSRYLVKRTGEKVFLECVQDMDHENMFWYRQDPGLGLRLIYFSYDVKMKEKGDIPEGYSVSREKKERFSLILESASTNQTSMYLCASSSPGTSTYEQYFGPGTRLTVT.

This clone was found a few times. The rearrangement joins TRBV6-1 to TRBJ2-6; D is unclear. From germline, CDR1 is MNHNS and CDR2 SASEGT. Trimming shortened V by 10 bases and J by 2 bases, and 9 bases separated the two germline ends. CDR3 length equals 13 residues. The CDR3 DNA follows: TGTGCCACCCGGTGGGCTGGGGCCAACGTCCTGACTTTC. It is translated as CATRWAGANVLTF.

This chain joins TRBV19 and TRBJ1-5; D is uncertain. This CDR3 is 14 amino acids long. Germline V gene sequence: CDR1 LNHDA, CDR2 SQIVND (reference sequence). V shed 3 bases and J shed 4 bases, with 10 bases lying between them. Written as DNA, the CDR3 is TGTGCCAGTAGTATCCGGGATCTTAATCAGCCCCAGCATTTT. Its translation: CASSIRDLNQPQHF. Drawing the rest from reference TRBV19 and TRBJ1-5, the complete variable domain is DGGITQSPKYLFRKEGQNVTLSCEQNLNHDAMYWYRQDPGQGLRLIYYSQIVNDFQKGDIAEGYSVSREKKESFPLTVTSAQKNPTAFYLCASSIRDLNQPQHFGDGTRLSIL.

The rearrangement joins TRBV27 to TRBJ2-5; TRBD1 might be the D (6 bases). The CDR3 is 14 amino acids. V was shortened by 5 bases and J by 5 bases, with 15 bases between the two germline ends. CDR1 MNHEY and CDR2 SMNVEV come from the germline V gene (reference sequence). The CDR3 loop reads CASSQGPVLETQYF. The CDR3 DNA reads TGTGCCAGCAGTCAGGGGCCGGTGTTGGAGACCCAGTACTTC.